This TCR beta chain was recovered during a study of PD-1 blockade in classical Hodgkin lymphoma. V was trimmed by 0 bases and J by 0 bases, leaving 12 bases between them. The CDR3 is made up of 17 amino acids. Germline-derived CDR1 and CDR2 are GTSNPN and SVGIG (reference sequence). Study-wide results and limits: Individuals who commenced nivolumab within less than 1 year of ASCT were excluded. Repertoire differences have undefined causes, possibly disease activity or prior therapy. With CD4+ cells, TCR diversity rose significantly by C4D1, but not with CD8+ cells.

In the case of this clone: Its target is not known.

Each patient experienced a relapse that followed autologous stem cell transplantation, and brentuximab vedotin exposure varied. Profiled with immunoSEQ multiplex PCR; TCRdb holds only in-frame clones, not every one. The table shows 25,000 to 35,000 clones, with about two thirds occurring only once. This sequence originates from a human donor with classical Hodgkin lymphoma. This material consisted of peripheral blood mononuclear cells (PBMCs), taken before the second cycle of nivolumab. The chain is built from TRBV30 and TRBJ1-6; no firm D call. CDR3 loop: CAWSVGGSPSYNSPLHF. CDR3 coding DNA: TGTGCCTGGAGTGTCGGCGGCAGCCCCTCCTATAATTCACCCCTCCACTTT.